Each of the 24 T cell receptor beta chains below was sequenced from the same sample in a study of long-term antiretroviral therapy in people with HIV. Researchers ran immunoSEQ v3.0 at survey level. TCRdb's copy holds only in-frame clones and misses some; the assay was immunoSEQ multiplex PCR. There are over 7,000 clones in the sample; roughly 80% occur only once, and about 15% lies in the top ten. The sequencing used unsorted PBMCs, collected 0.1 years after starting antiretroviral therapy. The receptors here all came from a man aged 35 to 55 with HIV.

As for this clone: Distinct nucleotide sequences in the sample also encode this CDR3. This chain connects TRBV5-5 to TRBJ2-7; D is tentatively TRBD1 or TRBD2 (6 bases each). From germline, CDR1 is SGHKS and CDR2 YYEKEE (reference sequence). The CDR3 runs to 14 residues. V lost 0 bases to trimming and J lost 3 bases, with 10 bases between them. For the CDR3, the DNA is TGTGCCAGCAGCTTGGAGGGGGGCTTCTACGAGCAGTACTTC. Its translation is CASSLEGGFYEQYF.

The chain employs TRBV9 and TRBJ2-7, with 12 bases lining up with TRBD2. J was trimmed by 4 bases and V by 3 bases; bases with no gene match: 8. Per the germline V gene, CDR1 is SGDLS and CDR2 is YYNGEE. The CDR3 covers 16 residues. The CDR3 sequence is CASSETLAGGPYEQYF. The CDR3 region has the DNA TGTGCCAGCAGCGAAACCCTAGCGGGGGGGCCATACGAGCAGTACTTC.

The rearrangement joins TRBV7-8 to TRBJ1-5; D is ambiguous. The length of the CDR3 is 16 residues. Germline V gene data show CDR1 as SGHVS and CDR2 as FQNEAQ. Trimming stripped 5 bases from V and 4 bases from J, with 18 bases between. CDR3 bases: TGTGCCAGCAGCCTCAACCGAGACACGCGGAATCAGCCCCAGCATTTT. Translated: CASSLNRDTRNQPQHF.

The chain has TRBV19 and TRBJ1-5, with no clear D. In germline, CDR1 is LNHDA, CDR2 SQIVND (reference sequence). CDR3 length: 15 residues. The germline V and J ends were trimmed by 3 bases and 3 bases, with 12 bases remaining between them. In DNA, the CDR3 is TGTGCCAGTAGTATTTCCCTTACGGACAATCAGCCCCAGCATTTT. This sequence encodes CASSISLTDNQPQHF.

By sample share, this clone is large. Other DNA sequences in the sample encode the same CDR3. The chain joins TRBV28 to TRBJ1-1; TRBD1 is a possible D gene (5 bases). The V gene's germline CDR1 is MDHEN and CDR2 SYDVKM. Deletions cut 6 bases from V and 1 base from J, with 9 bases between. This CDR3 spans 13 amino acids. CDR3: CASSRTGNTEAFF. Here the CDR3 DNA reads TGTGCCAGCAGCCGTACAGGGAACACTGAAGCTTTCTTT.

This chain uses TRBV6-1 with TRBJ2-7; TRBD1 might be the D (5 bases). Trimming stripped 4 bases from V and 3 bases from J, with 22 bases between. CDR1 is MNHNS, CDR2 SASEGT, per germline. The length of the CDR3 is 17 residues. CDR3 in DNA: TGTGCCAGCAGTGTACAGGCCGTTACAGCTAAATACTACGAGCAGTACTTC. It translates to CASSVQAVTAKYYEQYF.

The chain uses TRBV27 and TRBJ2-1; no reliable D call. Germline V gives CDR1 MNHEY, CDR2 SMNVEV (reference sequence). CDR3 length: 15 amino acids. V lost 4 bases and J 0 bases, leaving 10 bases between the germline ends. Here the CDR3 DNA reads TGTGCCAGCAGTTCCTCCCCTCCCTCCTACAATGAGCAGTTCTTC. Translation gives CASSSSPPSYNEQFF.

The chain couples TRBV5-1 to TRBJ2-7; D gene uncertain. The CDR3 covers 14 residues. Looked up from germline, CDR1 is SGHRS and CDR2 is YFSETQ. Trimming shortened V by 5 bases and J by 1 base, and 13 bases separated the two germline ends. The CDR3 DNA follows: TGCGCCAGCAGTTTTTGGGCGGAGTCCTACGAGCAGTACTTC. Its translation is CASSFWAESYEQYF. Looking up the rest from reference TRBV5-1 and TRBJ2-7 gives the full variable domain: KAGVTQTPRYLIKTRGQQVTLSCSPISGHRSVSWYQQTPGQGLQFLFEYFSETQRNKGNFPGRFSGRQFSNSRSEMNVSTLELGDSALYLCASSFWAESYEQYFGPGTRLTVT.

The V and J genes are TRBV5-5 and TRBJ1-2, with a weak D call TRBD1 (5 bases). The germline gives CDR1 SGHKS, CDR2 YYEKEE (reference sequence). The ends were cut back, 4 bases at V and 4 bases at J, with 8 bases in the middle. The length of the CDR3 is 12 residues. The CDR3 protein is CASSEGIYGYTF. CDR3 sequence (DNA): TGTGCCAGCAGCGAGGGGATCTATGGCTACACCTTC.

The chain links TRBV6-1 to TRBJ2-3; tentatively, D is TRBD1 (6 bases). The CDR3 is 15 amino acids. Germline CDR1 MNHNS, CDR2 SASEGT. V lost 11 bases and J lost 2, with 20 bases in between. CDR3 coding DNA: TGTGCCTCCAGGGGCCCGGGACGGACCACAGATACGCAGTATTTT. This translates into CASRGPGRTTDTQYF.

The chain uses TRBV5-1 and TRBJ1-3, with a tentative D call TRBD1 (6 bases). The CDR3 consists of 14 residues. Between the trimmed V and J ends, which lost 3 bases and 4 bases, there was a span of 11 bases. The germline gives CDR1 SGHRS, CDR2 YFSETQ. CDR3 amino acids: CASSSPDRGNTIYF. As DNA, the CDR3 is TGCGCCAGCAGCTCGCCTGACAGGGGAAACACCATATATTTT.

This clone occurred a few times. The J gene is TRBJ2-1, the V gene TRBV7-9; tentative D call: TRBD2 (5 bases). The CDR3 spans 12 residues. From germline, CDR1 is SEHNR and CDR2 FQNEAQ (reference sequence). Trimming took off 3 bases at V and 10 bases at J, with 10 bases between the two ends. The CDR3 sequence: CASSFSSGEQFF. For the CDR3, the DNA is TGTGCCAGCAGCTTTTCGTCGGGGGAGCAGTTCTTC.

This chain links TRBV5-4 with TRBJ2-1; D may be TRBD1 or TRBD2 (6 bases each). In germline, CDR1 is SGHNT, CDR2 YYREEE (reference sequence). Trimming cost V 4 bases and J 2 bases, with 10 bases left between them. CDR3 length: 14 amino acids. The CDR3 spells CASSPGDTYNEQFF. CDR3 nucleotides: TGTGCCAGCAGCCCGGGGGACACCTACAATGAGCAGTTCTTC.

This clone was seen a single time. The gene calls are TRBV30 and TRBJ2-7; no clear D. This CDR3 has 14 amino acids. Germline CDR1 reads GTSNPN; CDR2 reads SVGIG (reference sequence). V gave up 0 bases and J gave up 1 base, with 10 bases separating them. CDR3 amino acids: CAWSVGSRSYEQYF. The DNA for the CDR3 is TGTGCCTGGAGTGTAGGCTCTAGATCCTACGAGCAGTACTTC. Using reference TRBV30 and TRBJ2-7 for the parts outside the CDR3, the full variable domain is SQTIHQWPATLVQPVGSPLSLECTVEGTSNPNLYWYRQAAGRGLQLLFYSVGIGQISSEVPQNLSASRPQDRQFILSSKKLLLSDSGFYLCAWSVGSRSYEQYFGPGTRLTVT.

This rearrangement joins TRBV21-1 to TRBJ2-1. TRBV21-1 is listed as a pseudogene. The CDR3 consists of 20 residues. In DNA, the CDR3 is TGTGCCAGCACTCCCGGGGAGGGGACAGAGCCGTCTAGCTCCTACAATGAGCAGTTCTTC. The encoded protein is CASTPGEGTEPSSSYNEQFF.

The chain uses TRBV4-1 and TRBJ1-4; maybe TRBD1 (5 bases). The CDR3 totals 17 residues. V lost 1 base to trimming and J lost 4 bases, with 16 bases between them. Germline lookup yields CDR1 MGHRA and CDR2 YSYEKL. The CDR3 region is CASSQVGTPRGNEKLFF. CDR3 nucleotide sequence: TGCGCCAGCAGCCAAGTGGGGACGCCCCGGGGTAATGAAAAACTGTTTTTT.

The CDR3 region has the DNA TGTGCCAGCAGCTTAGCCGCCAGGGGGAGCGGTAATGAGCAGTTCTTC. It codes for CASSLAARGSGNEQFF. The rearrangement uses TRBV7-8 and TRBJ2-1; TRBD1 agrees at 7 bases. V lost 0 bases and J lost 7; bases outside the gene matches: 9. Germline CDR1 reads SGHVS; CDR2 reads FQNEAQ. The CDR3 has 16 residues.

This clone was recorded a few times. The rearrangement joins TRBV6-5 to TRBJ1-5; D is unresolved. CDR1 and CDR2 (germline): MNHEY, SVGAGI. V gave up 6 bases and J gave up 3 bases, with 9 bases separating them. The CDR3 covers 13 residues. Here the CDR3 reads CASSLGFNQPQHF. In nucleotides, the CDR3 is TGTGCCAGCAGCCTCGGATTCAATCAGCCCCAGCATTTT.

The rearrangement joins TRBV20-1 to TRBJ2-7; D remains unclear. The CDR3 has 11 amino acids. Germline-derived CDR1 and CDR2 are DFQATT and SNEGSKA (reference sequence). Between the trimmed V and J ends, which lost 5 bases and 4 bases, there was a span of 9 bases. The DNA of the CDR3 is TGCAGTGCTGGGGTGGGTTACGAGCAGTACTTC. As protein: CSAGVGYEQYF.

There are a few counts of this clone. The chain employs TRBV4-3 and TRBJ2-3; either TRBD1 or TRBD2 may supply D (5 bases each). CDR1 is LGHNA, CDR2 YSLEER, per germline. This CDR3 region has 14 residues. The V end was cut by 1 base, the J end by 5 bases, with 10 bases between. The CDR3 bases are TGCGCCAGCAGCCAAGTTATGGGGGTAGATACGCAGTATTTT. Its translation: CASSQVMGVDTQYF.

In DNA form, the CDR3 reads TGTGCCAGCAGCTTATCCGGGACAGGGACTCACGAGCAGTACTTC. It is translated as CASSLSGTGTHEQYF. The V call is TRBV7-9, the J call TRBJ2-7; 9 bases are shared with TRBD1. The CDR3 is made up of 15 amino acids. Germline V CDR1 and CDR2: SEHNR, FQNEAQ (reference sequence). The trim removed 2 bases at V and 5 bases at J, leaving 7 bases unmatched.

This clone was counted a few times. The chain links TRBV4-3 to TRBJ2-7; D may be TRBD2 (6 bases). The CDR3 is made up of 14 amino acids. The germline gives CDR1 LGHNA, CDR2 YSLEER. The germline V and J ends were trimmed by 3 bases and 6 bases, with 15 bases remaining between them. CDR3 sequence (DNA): TGCGCCAGCAGCCAGTCAGTTTCCGGGGGCGAGCAGTACTTC. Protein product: CASSQSVSGGEQYF.

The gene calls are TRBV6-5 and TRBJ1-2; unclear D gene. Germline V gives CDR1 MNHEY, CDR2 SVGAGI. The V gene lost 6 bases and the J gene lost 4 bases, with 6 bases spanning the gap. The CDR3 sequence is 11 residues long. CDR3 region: CASRFGYGYTF. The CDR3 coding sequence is TGTGCCAGCAGGTTCGGCTATGGCTACACCTTC.

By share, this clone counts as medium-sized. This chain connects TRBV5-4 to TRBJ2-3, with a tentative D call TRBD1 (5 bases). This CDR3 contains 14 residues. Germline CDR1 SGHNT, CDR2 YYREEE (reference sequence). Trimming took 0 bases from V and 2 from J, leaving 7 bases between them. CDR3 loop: CASSLGQFTDTQYF. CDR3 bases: TGTGCCAGCAGCTTGGGACAGTTCACAGATACGCAGTATTTT.